The T cell receptor beta chain described here comes from a study of blood T cell repertoires in COVID-19. Study at large: Material from acute and convalescent COVID-19 was sourced from the United States, Italy and Spain. Nucleic acid was either cDNA or gDNA, and it came from T cells, B-cell-depleted T cells, or PBMCs.

Only in-frame clones appear in the TCRdb table, and some are missing; sequencing was by immunoSEQ multiplex PCR. This table has 410,000 or so clones, 89% appearing once. Trimming stripped 6 bases from V and 3 bases from J, with 11 bases between. CDR1 is SGHDN and CDR2 is FVKESK in the germline V gene. This CDR3 has 13 amino acids. The V call is TRBV14, the J call TRBJ1-1; no clear D gene. The sequence was collected from a woman aged 35 to 49 with COVID-19, enrolled during active disease. Sequences were obtained from peripheral blood. The CDR3 reads CASSFQRDTEAFF. The CDR3 DNA is TGTGCCAGCAGTTTTCAACGGGACACTGAAGCTTTCTTT.